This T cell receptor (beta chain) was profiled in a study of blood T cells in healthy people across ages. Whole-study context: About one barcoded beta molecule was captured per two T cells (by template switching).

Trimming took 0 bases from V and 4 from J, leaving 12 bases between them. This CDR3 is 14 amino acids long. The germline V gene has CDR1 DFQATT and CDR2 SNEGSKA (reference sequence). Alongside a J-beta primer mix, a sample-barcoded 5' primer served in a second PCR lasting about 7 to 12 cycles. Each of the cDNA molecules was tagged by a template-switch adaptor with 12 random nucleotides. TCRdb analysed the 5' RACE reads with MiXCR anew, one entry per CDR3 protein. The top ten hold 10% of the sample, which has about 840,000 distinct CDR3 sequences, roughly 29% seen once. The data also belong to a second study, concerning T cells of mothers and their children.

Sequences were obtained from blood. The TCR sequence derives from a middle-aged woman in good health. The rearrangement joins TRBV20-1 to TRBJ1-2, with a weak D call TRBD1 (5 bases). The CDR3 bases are TGCAGTGCTAGAGATTCTGCAGGGACCTATGGCTACACCTTC. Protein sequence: CSARDSAGTYGYTF.